This TCR beta chain came from a study of cytomegalovirus exposure and HLA in healthy donors. CDR1 is SGHTA, CDR2 FQGNSA, per germline. V was shortened by 2 bases and J by 8 bases, with 12 bases between the two germline ends. This CDR3 is built from 13 residues. Study-wide points: When a later analysis compared HLA-associated TCR beta chains with equally common others, the HLA-associated chains turned out to be more clonally expanded and to have lower generation probabilities.

As concerns this clone: Its specificity is unknown.

In the PCR, 60 Vbeta and 13 Jbeta primers were used. Repertoires were generated with immunoSEQ multiplex PCR, while TCRdb's copy carries only in-frame clones and drops some. The sample holds 95,000 to 150,000 clones, around 80% seen once. The gene calls are TRBV7-2 and TRBJ1-2; D gene unclear. The receptor was derived from a woman aged 60-75 years in good health and CMV-seropositive. Material for sequencing was PBMCs. CDR3 DNA: TGTGCCAGCAGCTTATTCGGTGAGGTGGGCTACACCTTC. Protein sequence: CASSLFGEVGYTF. The variable domain in full, with the rest retrieved from reference TRBV7-2 and TRBJ1-2, is GAGVSQSPSNKVTEKGKDVELRCDPISGHTALYWYRQSLGQGLEFLIYFQGNSAPDKSGLPSDRFSAERTGGSVSTLTIQRTQQEDSAVYLCASSLFGEVGYTFGSGTRLTVV.